This is a list of T cell receptor beta chains from one sample in a study of CD4 T cells in relation to SARS-CoV-2 and coronaviruses. These TCRs' antigens remain unknown. Produced via immunoSEQ multiplex PCR; TCRdb's table is partial and in-frame only. This table has around 20,000 clones, 60% to 80% appearing once. Sequencing was carried out using CD4+ T cells from PBMCs, cultured in vitro. The source of these receptors is a human donor in good health. Both conserved end residues are part of each CDR3.

>TRBV2|TRBJ1-5
CASTLTGGQPQHF
>TRBV6-5|TRBJ1-2
CASSYSKQFYGYTF
>TRBV18|TRBJ2-1
CASSPPVPDPNNEQFF
>TRBV4-2|TRBJ2-1
CASSQEGGSPYNEQFF
>TRBV7-2|TRBJ2-7
CASSYRWPGQGTYEQYF
>TRBV11-3|TRBJ2-3
CASSLVVWDTQYF
>TRBV10-3|TRBJ2-3
CAIRGGGLTDTQYF
>TRBV11-2|TRBJ2-7
CASSFGQGASYEQYF
>TRBV7-8|TRBJ2-7
CASSLGAGGPYEQYF
>TRBV23-1|TRBJ2-6
CASSPASGQDHRSGANVLTF
>TRBV5-1|TRBJ2-2
CASSLTSGGARDTGELFF
>TRBV18|TRBJ1-6
CASSPIGQGAPSPLHF
>TRBV5-1|TRBJ2-6
CASSLRGAGANVLTF
>TRBV5-5|TRBJ2-7
CASTLGAYEWQYF
>TRBV9|TRBJ2-5
CASSVAAEETQYF
>TRBV6-5|TRBJ2-2
CASSLQADGELFF